This T cell receptor (beta chain) was recovered during a study of shared clonotypes between healthy human individuals (dated by TCRdb to 2018 to 2021). For the wider study: The cohort comprised a couple of women and three men aged 18 to 49 years. For each donor, CD4 naive and CD4 memory were each given three plates, CD8 naive was given two plates, and CD8 memory was given one plate. To estimate repertoire size and how much clonotype sharing occurs between individuals, the study deeply sequenced the blood TCR repertoires of several healthy adults. Libraries were prepared and TCR repertoires were sequenced by different laboratories using diverse techniques, in order to increase sequencing depth and limit assay-specific biases. Per donor, leukapheresis produced somewhere between about 0.94 and 9 billion PBMCs.

The donors were healthy, HIV-negative adults who had no recently reported acute infections or vaccinations. Every donor was a Caucasian adult living in Nashville, Tennessee, USA. CD4+ T cells were enriched by magnetic negative selection, after which naive cells were positively selected on CD45RA and the negative fraction was taken as the memory subset. After blood collection by leukapheresis, PBMCs were isolated using Ficoll-Histopaque density gradient centrifugation and then cryopreserved in the vapor phase of liquid nitrogen. Purity and quantity of every magnetically sorted T cell population were checked by analytical flow cytometry. Genomic DNA was isolated from every sorted fraction and measured by UV absorbance on a Nanodrop 2000c. TCR CDR3 regions were amplified from genomic DNA by multiplex PCR using the deep immunoSEQ assay. Genomic DNA extracted from each cell subset was distributed evenly over all wells of several immunoSEQ 96-well plates, and each plate served as one replicate. For sorted subsets, each replicate PCR was loaded with approximately 0.2 ug genomic DNA, equivalent to 30,000 or so T cell genomes. Purified libraries were quantified with a Qubit 3.0 fluorometer, sized on a Bioanalyzer 2100, and re-quantified with the KAPA Library Quantification kit. Every immunoSEQ 96-well plate was sequenced on a dedicated single-read 150-cycle Illumina NextSeq 550 flow cell. The published analysis was carried out like this. The immunoSEQ output contained only junctional sequences without quality scores, so filtering could not match that applied to full-length reads. To assign V/J genes and CDR3, sequences were annotated against IMGT germline references using PyIR, a Python wrapper for IgBLAST v1.9. Any read was removed if the V/J assignment was weak (E-value above 1e-6), the CDR3 was missing, or the read contained stop codons, out-of-frame junctions, or ambiguous translated residues. V3J clonotypes were defined by identical inferred V gene, J gene, and CDR3 amino acid sequence. Percentage overlap between repertoires was calculated by dividing the number of shared unique clonotypes by the size of the smaller repertoire. Richness of each repertoire was evaluated using RTK rarefaction, the Chao1 estimator, and Recon v2.1 estimates of unobserved clonotypes. Generation probabilities for all TCRbeta clonotypes obtained by the gDNA method from several donors were computed using OLGA. TCRdb mirrors the immuneACCESS table, restricted to in-frame sequences. Some clones are absent from its copies; in checked studies, under half trace to an unresolved V gene, and the reason for the others is unknown. V and J calls and clone size are given by that table; D and trimming were obtained from the DNA. The sample table lists about 1.1 million clones, 70% to 80% of them with a count of one. The ten largest clones add up to approximately 0.5% of the sample.

The paper's findings and limits, for the study overall: Because the study included a small number of donors, the genetic and exposure-history diversity represented was limited. Clonotypes shared by all four sorted-subset donors showed higher generation probabilities than non-shared clonotypes. Across several donors, roughly 5.1% of naive CD4, roughly 3.3% of naive CD8, roughly 2.3% of memory CD4, and approximately 0.4% of memory CD8 clonotypes were shared. Pairwise subsampling led to the expectation that sequencing depth would affect the degree of clonotype sharing among donors. Naive subsets generally had larger estimated clonotype richness than memory subsets. Only blood was sampled, and tissue TCR repertoires likely differ from those in blood. Even with the large sequencing depth, rarefaction of the sorted-subset datasets indicated that sequencing was incomplete.

CDR1 and CDR2, per the germline V gene, are SGHTA and FQGNSA. V is pruned by 1 base and J by 7 bases, leaving 16 bases of the junction without a gene match. The CDR3 runs 18 amino acids, cysteine and phenylalanine included. Only the CDR3 part of the read is kept: 54 bases, read in frame from the first base. This clone was detected a few times. Its antigen is unknown. No much larger clonotype is one base removed from it; base qualities were not supplied. This receptor chain uses TRBV7-2 and TRBJ2-1, and 7 bases in between align with TRBD2. This receptor was identified in a man between 18 and 35 years old in good health. Some clones in this sample may be carry-over from other donors' samples. The specimen was memory CD4+ T cells from PBMCs. This specimen's cell subset or site label, per the study, means: CD45RA-negative fraction. The sequence in DNA is TGTGCCAGCAGCTTAGGCCCTGCGGCTAGCGGATGGGGGAATGAGCAGTTCTTC. The encoded protein is CASSLGPAASGWGNEQFF.